This T cell receptor (beta chain) appears in the sequencing data of a study of blood T cell repertoires in COVID-19. Looking at the study overall: Sites in the United States, Italy and Spain provided acute and convalescent COVID-19 samples.

Participants were aged roughly 18 to 95 years, lived in about 26 US areas, and enrolled virtually. Recovery among Cohort 3 donors was established by two negative PCRs, clearance, or symptom resolution. Some clones are missing from TCRdb's copy, which holds only in-frame ones; the method was immunoSEQ multiplex PCR. The sample contains approximately 170,000 clones, about 81% of which appear only once. V was trimmed by 5 bases and J by 0 bases, leaving 8 bases between them. The CDR3 spans 13 residues. Germline CDR1 and CDR2: SGHRS and YFSETQ. The chain links TRBV5-1 to TRBJ1-1; D gene uncertain. This clonotype originated in a woman aged 25 to 39 who had recovered from COVID-19. The specimen was PBMCs or T cells enriched from blood (not recorded which). CDR3 in amino acids: CASSFTLNTEAFF. DNA for the CDR3: TGCGCCAGCAGTTTTACTTTGAACACTGAAGCTTTCTTT. The variable domain in full, completed from reference TRBV5-1 and TRBJ1-1, reads KAGVTQTPRYLIKTRGQQVTLSCSPISGHRSVSWYQQTPGQGLQFLFEYFSETQRNKGNFPGRFSGRQFSNSRSEMNVSTLELGDSALYLCASSFTLNTEAFFGQGTRLTVV.